The 2 T cell receptor beta chains listed next were all sequenced from one sample in a study of T cell responses to AZD1222 COVID-19 vaccine. Sequencing used immunoSEQ multiplex PCR; TCRdb keeps in-frame clones, though not all of them. The sample includes about 120,000 clones, just over 85% of them seen just once. Sequenced material: peripheral blood, taken 28 days after the second AZD1222 dose. These receptors all come from an adult who received the AZD1222 COVID-19 vaccine.

The chain couples TRBV19 to TRBJ2-3; perhaps TRBD1 as D (6 bases). From germline, CDR1 is LNHDA and CDR2 SQIVND (reference sequence). Trimming shortened V by 1 base and J by 1 base, and 12 bases separated the two germline ends. The CDR3 consists of 16 residues. DNA for the CDR3: TGTGCCAGTAGTATAGTTCAGGGGTCGGGCACAGATACGCAGTATTTT. Protein: CASSIVQGSGTDTQYF.

The rearrangement joins TRBV5-1 to TRBJ2-7, with D tentatively TRBD1 or TRBD2 (5 bases each). CDR1 and CDR2 (germline): SGHRS, YFSETQ. CDR3 length: 13 residues. The germline V and J ends were trimmed by 0 bases and 6 bases, with 10 bases remaining between them. The DNA of the CDR3 is TGCGCCAGCAGCTTGGCAGGGACGGCCGAGCAGTACTTC. This encodes CASSLAGTAEQYF.